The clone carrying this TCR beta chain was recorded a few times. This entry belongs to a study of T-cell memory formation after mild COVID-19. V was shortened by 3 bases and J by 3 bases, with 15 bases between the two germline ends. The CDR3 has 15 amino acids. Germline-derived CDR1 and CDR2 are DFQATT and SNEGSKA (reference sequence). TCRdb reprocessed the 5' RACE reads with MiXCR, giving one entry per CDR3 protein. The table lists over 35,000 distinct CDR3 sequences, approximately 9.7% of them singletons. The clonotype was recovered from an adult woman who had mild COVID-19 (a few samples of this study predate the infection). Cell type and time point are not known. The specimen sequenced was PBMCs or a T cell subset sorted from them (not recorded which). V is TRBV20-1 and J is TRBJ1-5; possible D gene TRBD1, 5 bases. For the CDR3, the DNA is TGCAGTGCTAGCGGGGGGGGGACCGTCAATCAGCCCCAGCATTTT. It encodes CSASGGGTVNQPQHF.